Presented here are 15 T cell receptor beta chains from one specimen sequenced in a study of T-cell memory formation after mild COVID-19. TCRdb used MiXCR to reprocess the 5' RACE reads, holding one entry per CDR3 protein. In the table there are about 470,000 distinct CDR3 sequences, about 23% of which are singletons. Material for sequencing was PBMCs or a T cell subset sorted from them (not recorded which). The receptors come from an adult woman who had mild COVID-19 (a few samples of this study predate the infection). Cell type and time point are not known.

The chain is built from TRBV4-1 and TRBJ2-5; TRBD1 is a possible D gene (6 bases). The germline V gene has CDR1 MGHRA and CDR2 YSYEKL. The CDR3 extends over 15 amino acids. Deletions cut 0 bases from V and 2 bases from J, with 10 bases between. The CDR3 region is CASSQEPQGQETQYF. Written as DNA, the CDR3 is TGCGCCAGCAGCCAAGAGCCACAGGGTCAAGAGACCCAGTACTTC.

This clonotype was observed a handful of times. This rearrangement joins TRBV24-1 to TRBJ1-5; D is uncertain. The CDR3 is 13 residues long. The V end was cut by 4 bases, the J end by 4 bases, with 7 bases between. Germline V gene data show CDR1 as KGHDR and CDR2 as SFDVKD. Here the CDR3 DNA reads TGTGCCACCAGTGACTACCAGAATCAGCCCCAGCATTTT. This translates into CATSDYQNQPQHF.

This clonotype appeared a few times. The chain has TRBV30 and TRBJ1-2, with no clear D. This CDR3 comprises 12 residues. Germline V gene data show CDR1 as GTSNPN and CDR2 as SVGIG (reference sequence). Trimming stripped 1 base from V and 9 bases from J, with 12 bases between. The CDR3 nucleotides are TGTGCCTGGAGTGCGGCGGCTAGCAGCTACACCTTC. It yields the protein CAWSAAASSYTF.

This clonotype was recorded a few times. Written as DNA, the CDR3 is TGTGCCAGCAGACCAACAGGGGGCCCCTACAATGAGCAGTTCTTC. Amino acid sequence: CASRPTGGPYNEQFF. The chain uses TRBV7-8 and TRBJ2-1; 9 bases align to TRBD1. This CDR3 has 15 amino acids. With 6 bases clipped from V and 2 bases from J, the junction kept 5 bases outside the gene matches. Germline values: CDR1 SGHVS, CDR2 FQNEAQ.

This clonotype has only a few counts. This rearrangement joins TRBV6-2 or TRBV6-3 to TRBJ2-7; 9 bases align to TRBD1. The V gene end was trimmed by 2 bases and the J gene end by 1 base; junction bases not matched to a gene: 3. The germline V gene encodes CDR1 MNHEY and CDR2 SVGEGT. The CDR3 has 15 amino acids. CDR3 sequence reads: CASSYLGQGSYEQYF. CDR3 sequence (DNA): TGTGCCAGCAGTTACCTGGGACAGGGTTCCTACGAGCAGTACTTC.

The rearrangement joins TRBV18 to TRBJ2-7; D might be TRBD1 or TRBD2, each matching 5 bases. Germline assignment: CDR1 KGHSH and CDR2 LQKENI. The CDR3 contains 13 residues. Trimming took 4 bases from V and 7 from J, leaving 14 bases between them. The CDR3 here is CASSLGRVEEQYF. CDR3 bases: TGTGCCAGCTCACTGGGACGAGTGGAAGAGCAGTACTTC.

The rearrangement joins TRBV3-1 to TRBJ1-1, with a possible D match to TRBD1 (6 bases). CDR1 LGHDT and CDR2 YNNKEL come from the germline V gene (reference sequence). The germline V and J ends were trimmed by 4 bases and 7 bases, with 13 bases remaining between them. This CDR3 contains 13 residues. The CDR3 DNA sequence: TGTGCCAGCAGCCTGGGGGGGGCAAGTGAAGCTTTCTTT. Protein sequence: CASSLGGASEAFF.

The chain carries TRBV7-9 and TRBJ2-5; TRBD2 aligns across 7 bases. V dropped 0 bases and J dropped 1; count of bases not matched to a gene: 11. This CDR3 has 18 amino acids. Germline loops: CDR1 SEHNR, CDR2 FQNEAQ (reference sequence). CDR3 protein: CASSLARLLAEIQETQYF. CDR3 bases: TGTGCCAGCAGCTTAGCCCGCCTCCTAGCGGAGATCCAAGAGACCCAGTACTTC.

The V call is TRBV5-6, the J call TRBJ2-7, with D possibly TRBD1 on 5 matching bases. Trimming removed 2 bases from V and 3 bases from J, with 9 bases in between. This CDR3 is built from 13 residues. CDR1 is SGHDT, CDR2 YYEEEE, per germline. The CDR3 spells CASSLRGLYEQYF. Here the CDR3 DNA reads TGTGCCAGCAGCTTAAGGGGTCTCTACGAGCAGTACTTC.

This clonotype was found many times. The CDR3 DNA sequence: TGCGCCAGCAGCCGCTACTTGGGGACTAGCGGGAACACCGGGGAGCTGTTTTTT. Translating gives CASSRYLGTSGNTGELFF. This sequence joins TRBV4-3 and TRBJ2-2, with 11 bases matching TRBD2. This CDR3 has 18 residues. Trimming removed 4 bases from V and 1 base from J; junction bases left unmatched: 8. CDR1 is LGHNA, CDR2 YSLEER, per germline.

The table lists this clonotype with a few counts. The chain joins TRBV7-2 to TRBJ2-6; TRBD2 is a possible D gene (7 bases). The length of the CDR3 is 17 residues. The V end lost 7 bases, the J end lost 2 bases, and 18 bases lay between the germline ends. Germline V gene lookup returns CDR1 SGHTA and CDR2 FQGNSA. The CDR3 bases are TGTGCCAGCACCCAAGGGGGGGCGGCTCCTGGGGCCAACGTCCTGACTTTC. Translation gives CASTQGGAAPGANVLTF.

The V call is TRBV4-2, the J call TRBJ2-3; 16 bases line up with TRBD2. The CDR3 length is 18 residues. The J segment lost 7 bases and the V segment lost 5 bases, leaving 12 bases of the junction unmatched. Per germline, CDR1 LGHNA and CDR2 YNFKEQ. Here the CDR3 reads CASSEGTSGGALGHTQYF. CDR3 nucleotides: TGTGCCAGCAGCGAAGGGACTAGCGGGGGGGCTCTCGGGCATACGCAGTATTTT.

The chain has TRBV19 and TRBJ1-5; 9 nucleotides align to TRBD1. V shed 3 bases, J shed 11 bases, and the junction held 8 bases outside the gene matches. The germline CDR1 and CDR2 sequences are LNHDA and SQIVND (reference sequence). This CDR3 has 14 residues. CDR3 coding DNA: TGTGCCAGTAGTATTAGACAGGGGGGCCTCACCCAGCATTTT. This encodes CASSIRQGGLTQHF.

This clonotype turned up a few times. The gene calls are TRBV21-1 and TRBJ1-2. TRBV21-1 is marked as a pseudogene. The CDR3 is made up of 13 amino acids. As DNA, the CDR3 is TGTGCCAGCAGCAAAGGAGGGAGTGATGGCTACACCTTC. Amino acids: CASSKGGSDGYTF.

This chain uses TRBV10-3 with TRBJ2-5; TRBD1 matches 10 bases. This CDR3 has 15 residues. The germline CDR1 and CDR2 sequences are ENHRY and SYGVKD. The junction had 5 bases not matched to a gene; V was cut back by 4 bases and J by 3 bases. The DNA for the CDR3 is TGTGCCATCAGTGCGCGCGGGACAGGGGAAGAGACCCAGTACTTC. Encoded protein: CAISARGTGEETQYF.